This note documents a single T cell receptor (beta chain) sequence. What it binds is not known. These data originate in a study of cytomegalovirus exposure and HLA in healthy donors. This CDR3 is 15 amino acids long. V was clipped by 4 bases and J by 1 base; unmatched bases: 4. Germline loops: CDR1 SEHNR, CDR2 FQNEAQ (reference sequence). Vbeta (60) and Jbeta (13) primers were used in the PCR. Using immunoSEQ multiplex PCR, the repertoire was profiled, and TCRdb retains in-frame clones only, with some absent. The sample has about 170,000 clones; about three quarters are singletons. Points from the study as a whole: Presence/absence analyses took donor sequencing depth as roughly uniform. In vitro assays verified that three CMV-associated chains recognized CMV antigens specifically. The number of N-insertions in an Asian-associated ancestry cluster was reportedly below the approximately 700-donor mean in a later analysis. Indistinguishable V segments such as TRBV6-2 and TRBV6-3 were excluded.

The sequencing input was PBMCs. The rearrangement uses TRBV7-9 and TRBJ2-7, with 10 positions matching TRBD1. The origin of this receptor is a woman in her forties or fifties in good health and CMV-seropositive. The CDR3 region is CASSSTGGFSYEQYF. CDR3 bases: TGTGCCAGCAGCTCGACAGGGGGCTTTTCCTACGAGCAGTACTTC.